The clone carrying this T cell receptor beta chain was seen ten or more times. With V trimmed by 4 bases and J by 5 bases, 10 bases remained unmatched. Germline CDR1 reads MDHEN; CDR2 reads SYDVKM. This CDR3 is 15 amino acids long. TCRdb itself ran the 5' RACE reads through MiXCR, one entry per CDR3 protein. Here the sample spans fewer than 90,000 distinct CDR3 sequences, 10% being singletons. The sample comes from a study of neurological immune-mediated disorders. The sequenced material came from PBMCs. The TCR originated in a man in his forties in good health. The chain employs TRBV28 and TRBJ2-5; TRBD2 agrees at 7 bases. The CDR3 bases are TGTGCCAGCAGTTCGGTCACTAGCGATGTCGAGACCCAGTACTTC. Its translation is CASSSVTSDVETQYF. Looking up the rest from reference TRBV28 and TRBJ2-5 gives the full variable domain: DVKVTQSSRYLVKRTGEKVFLECVQDMDHENMFWYRQDPGLGLRLIYFSYDVKMKEKGDIPEGYSVSREKKERFSLILESASTNQTSMYLCASSSVTSDVETQYFGPGTRLLVL.